This TCR beta chain emerged from a study of blood T cells in healthy people across ages. This CDR3 contains 18 residues. Trimming cost V 4 bases and J 0 bases, with 19 bases left between them. Germline V CDR1 and CDR2: SGHTA, FQGNSA. Broader study findings: Donor CMV infection status was unknown, possibly confounding age-related changes in expanded clonotypes. Older individuals had lower TCR beta diversity per million T cells (the decline was roughly linear).

A J-beta primer mix and a sample-barcoded 5' primer were used in a second PCR of about 7 to 11 cycles. Using its own MiXCR run on the 5' RACE reads, TCRdb lists one record per CDR3 protein. Among about 780,000 distinct CDR3 sequences listed, around 50% were seen once. Comment on this clonotype: Its target is not known.

J is TRBJ2-1 and V is TRBV7-2, with D possibly being TRBD1 (8 bases). Sequences were obtained from blood. The sequence was obtained from a man of 80 years or more in good health. The CDR3 region has the DNA TGTGCCAGCAGCTCGACAGGGGATAGGACTAGCTCCTACAATGAGCAGTTCTTC. As protein: CASSSTGDRTSSYNEQFF.